What follows are 16 T cell receptor beta chains derived from one specimen sequenced in a study of pediatric ulcerative colitis. During colonoscopy, one to two rectal pinch biopsies were collected. The protocol was immunoSEQ multiplex PCR, while the TCRdb copy is restricted to in-frame clones and leaves out a portion. This table holds roughly 45,000 clones, about four fifths found once. The specimen sequenced was gut tissue. These TCRs come from a girl under 18 with moderate ulcerative colitis.

The chain joins TRBV18 to TRBJ1-1; unclear D gene. V lost 6 bases and J 7 bases, leaving 18 bases between the germline ends. The CDR3 has 14 amino acids. Germline CDR1 reads KGHSH; CDR2 reads LQKENI. The CDR3 sequence is CASSQTSGIGEAFF. The CDR3 nucleotides read TGTGCCAGCTCGCAAACCAGTGGCATCGGTGAAGCTTTCTTT.

The rearrangement uses TRBV2 and TRBJ2-7; D remains unclear. Trimming shortened V by 4 bases and J by 2 bases, and 9 bases separated the two germline ends. Per the germline V gene, CDR1 is SNHLY and CDR2 is FYNNEI. CDR3 length: 13 residues. This chain's CDR3 is CASSGNIPYEQYF. DNA of the CDR3: TGTGCCAGCAGTGGGAACATTCCCTACGAGCAGTACTTC.

The chain couples TRBV7-9 to TRBJ1-1; no definite D call. The germline CDR1 and CDR2 sequences are SEHNR and FQNEAQ (reference sequence). This CDR3 comprises 11 residues. With 1 base removed from V and 3 bases from J, the gap between germline ends came to 0 bases. CDR3 DNA: TGTGCCAGCAGCTTAGACACTGAAGCTTTCTTT. Its protein is CASSLDTEAFF. Looking up the rest from reference TRBV7-9 and TRBJ1-1 gives the full variable domain: DTGVSQNPRHKITKRGQNVTFRCDPISEHNRLYWYRQTLGQGPEFLTYFQNEAQLEKSRLLSDRFSAERPKGSFSTLEIQRTEQGDSAMYLCASSLDTEAFFGQGTRLTVV.

This chain links TRBV29-1 with TRBJ2-7, with TRBD2 identical over 8 bases. There are 13 residues in the CDR3. Trimming cost V 6 bases and J 0 bases; bases outside gene matches: 4. CDR1 is SQVTM, CDR2 ANQGSEA, per germline. CDR3 DNA: TGCAGCGTCCAACTAGCGGACTCCTACGAGCAGTACTTC. Translating it yields CSVQLADSYEQYF.

The gene calls are TRBV5-6 and TRBJ2-7, with a possible D match to TRBD1 (6 bases). Germline V gives CDR1 SGHDT, CDR2 YYEEEE. Between the trimmed V and J ends, which lost 2 bases and 5 bases, there was a span of 11 bases. CDR3 length: 13 amino acids. CDR3 DNA sequence: TGTGCCAGCAGCTTTCCAGGGGCTAACGAGCAGTACTTC. Residues: CASSFPGANEQYF.

V usage is TRBV5-6 and J usage is TRBJ2-5; 7 bases are a match to TRBD1. The better agreement between TRBJ2-7 and the DNA end casts doubt on the J call. The CDR3 length is 15 residues. Germline CDR1 is SGHDT and CDR2 is YYEEEE. CDR3 coding DNA: TGTGCCAGCAGCTCGAACAGGGGAGATTCCTACGAGCAGTACTTC. It codes for CASSSNRGDSYEQYF.

The chain has TRBV18 and TRBJ1-2, with D possibly TRBD1 on 6 matching bases. CDR1 and CDR2 (germline): KGHSH, LQKENI. CDR3 length equals 14 residues. The V end lost 2 bases, the J end lost 4 bases, and 11 bases lay between the germline ends. The CDR3 coding sequence is TGTGCCAGCTCACCAGCAGGGGTACTCTATGGCTACACCTTC. Its translation is CASSPAGVLYGYTF.

This clone showed up just once. The chain has TRBV5-1 and TRBJ2-6; D gene unclear. The germline V and J ends were trimmed by 0 bases and 1 base, with 14 bases remaining between them. The CDR3 has 18 residues. CDR1 and CDR2 (germline): SGHRS, YFSETQ. CDR3 amino acids: CASSLEYSTTSGANVLTF. The CDR3 nucleotides read TGCGCCAGCAGCTTGGAGTACAGTACCACTTCTGGGGCCAACGTCCTGACTTTC.

This chain uses TRBV9 with TRBJ2-2; no clear D. Germline CDR1 SGDLS, CDR2 YYNGEE. There are 11 residues in the CDR3. V gave up 4 bases and J gave up 7 bases, with 5 bases separating them. The CDR3 here is CASSTNGELFF. The CDR3 DNA sequence: TGTGCCAGCAGCACCAACGGGGAGCTGTTTTTT.

The J gene is TRBJ2-2, the V gene TRBV11-1; TRBD2 is a possible D gene (5 bases). V lost 2 bases, J lost 3 bases, and 19 bases lay in between. The CDR3 runs to 18 residues. Germline V gene lookup returns CDR1 SGHAT and CDR2 FQDESV (reference sequence). The CDR3, as DNA: TGTGCCAGCAGCTTATTTGGTGGGCCCCGGAGGTACACCGGGGAGCTGTTTTTT. It specifies CASSLFGGPRRYTGELFF.

This clone was seen a few times. The chain recombines TRBV7-9 with TRBJ2-7, with a possible D match to TRBD2 (6 bases). CDR3 size: 14 residues. Trimming pared 5 bases from V and 0 bases from J, leaving 11 bases between. Germline lookup yields CDR1 SEHNR and CDR2 FQNEAQ (reference sequence). This chain's CDR3 is CASSPGVSSYEQYF. The CDR3 coding sequence is TGTGCCAGCAGCCCGGGGGTTAGCTCCTACGAGCAGTACTTC. The complete variable domain, with remaining parts taken from reference TRBV7-9 and TRBJ2-7, reads DTGVSQNPRHKITKRGQNVTFRCDPISEHNRLYWYRQTLGQGPEFLTYFQNEAQLEKSRLLSDRFSAERPKGSFSTLEIQRTEQGDSAMYLCASSPGVSSYEQYFGPGTRLTVT.

This chain uses TRBV7-9 with TRBJ1-4; 7 bases are shared with TRBD1. The CDR3 consists of 15 residues. V shed 1 base, J shed 5 bases, and the junction held 4 bases outside the gene matches. Germline V gene sequence: CDR1 SEHNR, CDR2 FQNEAQ (reference sequence). The CDR3 here is CASSLVGGGNEKLFF. CDR3 nucleotide sequence: TGTGCCAGCAGCTTAGTGGGAGGGGGCAATGAAAAACTGTTTTTT.

The chain uses TRBV6-5 and TRBJ2-7; no reliable D call. Trimming shortened V by 0 bases and J by 1 base, and 7 bases separated the two germline ends. The CDR3 covers 14 residues. Germline lookup yields CDR1 MNHEY and CDR2 SVGAGI. The CDR3 region is CASSYSIDSYEQYF. The CDR3 bases are TGTGCCAGCAGTTACTCGATAGATTCCTACGAGCAGTACTTC.

The CDR3 bases are TGTGCCTGGAACCGCGGGACAGGCAGCAATCAGCCCCAGCATTTT. Translation gives CAWNRGTGSNQPQHF. The J gene is TRBJ1-5, the V gene TRBV30; 8 bases agree with TRBD1. The CDR3 is made up of 15 amino acids. CDR1 and CDR2 (germline): GTSNPN, SVGIG (reference sequence). Trimming took 4 bases from V and 1 from J; bases not matched to a gene: 6.

This clone came up a few times. The J gene is TRBJ2-3, the V gene TRBV7-9; 7 bases match TRBD1. The CDR3 totals 15 residues. Germline V gene lookup returns CDR1 SEHNR and CDR2 FQNEAQ (reference sequence). V gave up 7 bases and J gave up 7 bases; unmatched junction bases: 14. The CDR3 region is CASTATGSVVNTQYF. In DNA form, the CDR3 reads TGTGCCAGCACCGCGACAGGGTCGGTAGTAAATACGCAGTATTTT.

This clone was recorded a few times. The gene calls are TRBV10-2 and TRBJ1-1; no clear D gene. The V end lost 3 bases, the J end lost 4 bases, and 3 bases lay between the germline ends. CDR3 length equals 11 residues. Germline values: CDR1 WSHSY, CDR2 SAAADI. The CDR3 bases are TGCGCCAGCAGTGAATTCACTGAAGCTTTCTTT. Its protein is CASSEFTEAFF.